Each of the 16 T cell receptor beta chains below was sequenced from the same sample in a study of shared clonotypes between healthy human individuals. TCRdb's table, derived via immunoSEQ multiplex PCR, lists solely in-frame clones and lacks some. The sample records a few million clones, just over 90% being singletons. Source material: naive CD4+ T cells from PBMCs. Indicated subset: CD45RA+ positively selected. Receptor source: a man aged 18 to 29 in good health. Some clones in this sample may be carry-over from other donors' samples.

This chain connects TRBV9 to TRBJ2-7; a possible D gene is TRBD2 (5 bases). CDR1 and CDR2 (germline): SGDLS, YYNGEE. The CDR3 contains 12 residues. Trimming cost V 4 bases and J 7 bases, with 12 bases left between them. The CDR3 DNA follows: TGTGCCAGCAGCCAGCCCCGCGGGGAGCAGTACTTC. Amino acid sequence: CASSQPRGEQYF.

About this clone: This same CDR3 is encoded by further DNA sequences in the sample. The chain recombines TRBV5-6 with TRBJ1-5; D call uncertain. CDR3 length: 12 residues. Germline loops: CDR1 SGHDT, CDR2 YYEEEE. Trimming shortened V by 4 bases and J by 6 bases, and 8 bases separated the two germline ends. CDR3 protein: CASSPWGQPQHF. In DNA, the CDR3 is TGTGCCAGCAGCCCGTGGGGTCAGCCCCAGCATTTT. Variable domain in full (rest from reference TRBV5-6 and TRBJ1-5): DAGVTQSPTHLIKTRGQQVTLRCSPKSGHDTVSWYQQALGQGPQFIFQYYEEEERQRGNFPDRFSGHQFPNYSSELNVNALLLGDSALYLCASSPWGQPQHFGDGTRLSIL.

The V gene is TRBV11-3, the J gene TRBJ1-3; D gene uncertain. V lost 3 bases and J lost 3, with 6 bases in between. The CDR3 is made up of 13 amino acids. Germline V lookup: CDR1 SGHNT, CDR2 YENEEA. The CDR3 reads CASSFVDGNTIYF. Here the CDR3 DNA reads TGTGCCAGCAGCTTCGTAGATGGAAACACCATATATTTT.

In DNA, the CDR3 is TGTGCCAGCAGCTTAGGGGGGTTGACGAGGCCCCAGCATTTT. As protein: CASSLGGLTRPQHF. The chain recombines TRBV7-2 with TRBJ1-5; tentative D call: TRBD1 (5 bases). This CDR3 region has 14 residues. The V end was cut by 1 base, the J end by 9 bases, with 13 bases between. Per the germline V gene, CDR1 is SGHTA and CDR2 is FQGNSA.

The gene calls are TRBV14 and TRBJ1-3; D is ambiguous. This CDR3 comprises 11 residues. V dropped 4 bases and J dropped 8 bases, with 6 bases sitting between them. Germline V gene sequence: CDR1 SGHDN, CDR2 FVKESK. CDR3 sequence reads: CASSLGYTIYF. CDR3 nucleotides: TGTGCCAGCAGCCTCGGGTACACCATATATTTT.

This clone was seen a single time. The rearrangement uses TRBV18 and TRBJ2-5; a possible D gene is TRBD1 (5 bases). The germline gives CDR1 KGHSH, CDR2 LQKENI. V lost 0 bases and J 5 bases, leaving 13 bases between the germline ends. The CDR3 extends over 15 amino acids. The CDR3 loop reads CASSPPGSQGETQYF. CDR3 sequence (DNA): TGTGCCAGCTCACCACCGGGTTCTCAGGGCGAGACCCAGTACTTC.

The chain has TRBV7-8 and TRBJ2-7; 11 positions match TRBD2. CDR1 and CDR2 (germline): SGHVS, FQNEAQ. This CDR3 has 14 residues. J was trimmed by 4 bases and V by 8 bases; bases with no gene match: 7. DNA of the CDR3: TGTGCCAGCCGGGGGGGACTAGCGGATTACGAGCAGTACTTC. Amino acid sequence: CASRGGLADYEQYF. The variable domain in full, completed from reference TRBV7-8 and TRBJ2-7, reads GAGVSQSPRYKVAKRGQDVALRCDPISGHVSLFWYQQALGQGPEFLTYFQNEAQLDKSGLPSDRFFAERPEGSVSTLKIQRTQQEDSAVYLCASRGGLADYEQYFGPGTRLTVT.

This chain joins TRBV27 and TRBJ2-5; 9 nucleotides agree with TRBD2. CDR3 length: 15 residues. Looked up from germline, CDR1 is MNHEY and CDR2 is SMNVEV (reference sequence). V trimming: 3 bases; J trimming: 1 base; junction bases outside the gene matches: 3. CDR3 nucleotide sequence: TGTGCCAGCAGTTTGACTAGCGGACGCCAAGAGACCCAGTACTTC. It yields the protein CASSLTSGRQETQYF.

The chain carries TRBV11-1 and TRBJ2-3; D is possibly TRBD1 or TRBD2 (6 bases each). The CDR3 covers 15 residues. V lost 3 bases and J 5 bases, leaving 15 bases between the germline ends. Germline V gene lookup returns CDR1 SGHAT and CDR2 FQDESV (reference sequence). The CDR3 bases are TGTGCCAGCAGCTTTAGTCCAGGAGGGGGAGATACGCAGTATTTT. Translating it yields CASSFSPGGGDTQYF.

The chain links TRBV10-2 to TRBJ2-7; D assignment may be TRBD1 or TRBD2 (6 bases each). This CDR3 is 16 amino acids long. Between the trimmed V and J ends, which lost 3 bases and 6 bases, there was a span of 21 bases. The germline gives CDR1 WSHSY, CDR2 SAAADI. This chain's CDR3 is CASSDLLGATGVEQYF. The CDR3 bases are TGCGCCAGCAGTGATCTTTTGGGGGCCACGGGGGTCGAGCAGTACTTC.

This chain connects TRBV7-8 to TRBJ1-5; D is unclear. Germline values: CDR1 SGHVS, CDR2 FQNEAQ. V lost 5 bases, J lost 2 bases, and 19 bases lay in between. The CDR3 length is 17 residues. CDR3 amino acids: CASSVQRVGIGNQPQHF. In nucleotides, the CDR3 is TGTGCCAGCAGCGTACAGAGGGTCGGAATAGGCAATCAGCCCCAGCATTTT. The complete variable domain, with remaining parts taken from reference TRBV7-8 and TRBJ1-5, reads GAGVSQSPRYKVAKRGQDVALRCDPISGHVSLFWYQQALGQGPEFLTYFQNEAQLDKSGLPSDRFFAERPEGSVSTLKIQRTQQEDSAVYLCASSVQRVGIGNQPQHFGDGTRLSIL.

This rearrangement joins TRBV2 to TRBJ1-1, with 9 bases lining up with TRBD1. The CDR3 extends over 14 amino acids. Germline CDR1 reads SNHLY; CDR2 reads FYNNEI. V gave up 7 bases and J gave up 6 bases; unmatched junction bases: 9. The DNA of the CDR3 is TGTGCCAGCATTTTAGACAGGGGGAGGGCTGAAGCTTTCTTT. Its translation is CASILDRGRAEAFF.

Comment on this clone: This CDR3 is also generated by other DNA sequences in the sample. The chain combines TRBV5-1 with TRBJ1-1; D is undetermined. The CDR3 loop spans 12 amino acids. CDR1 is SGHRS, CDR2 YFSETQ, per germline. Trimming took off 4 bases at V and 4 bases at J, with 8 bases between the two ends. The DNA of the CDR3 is TGCGCCAGCAGCGAACCGGGCACTGAAGCTTTCTTT. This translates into CASSEPGTEAFF.

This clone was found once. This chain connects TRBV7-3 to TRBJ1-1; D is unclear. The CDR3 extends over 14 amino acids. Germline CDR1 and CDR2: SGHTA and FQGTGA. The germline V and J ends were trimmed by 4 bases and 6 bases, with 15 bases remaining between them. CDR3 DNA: TGTGCCAGCAGCTCGATCGGGGAAGGCTCTGAAGCTTTCTTT. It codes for CASSSIGEGSEAFF.

The CDR3 region is CASSLLPGATWTYEQYF. The DNA of the CDR3 is TGTGCCAGCAGCCTCCTCCCGGGAGCGACGTGGACCTACGAGCAGTACTTC. The rearrangement links TRBV5-6 to TRBJ2-7, with D possibly TRBD2 on 6 matching bases. CDR3 size: 17 residues. With 4 bases removed from V and 2 bases from J, the gap between germline ends came to 22 bases. Germline CDR1 is SGHDT and CDR2 is YYEEEE.

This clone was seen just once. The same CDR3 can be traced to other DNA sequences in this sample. The CDR3 sequence is CASSSRTSGRYNEQFF. CDR3 nucleotides: TGTGCCAGCAGCTCACGGACTAGCGGGAGATACAATGAGCAGTTCTTC. V and J are TRBV7-9 and TRBJ2-1; TRBD2 matches at 13 bases. Germline trimming cut 4 bases from V and 4 bases from J; bases unmatched to any gene: 4. Per germline, CDR1 SEHNR and CDR2 FQNEAQ (reference sequence). The CDR3 loop spans 16 amino acids.